This entry concerns a single T cell receptor beta chain. This clone is characterized as medium-sized (0.01 to 0.1%). Its recognized antigen is unknown. The input lacks base qualities; no much larger clone sits a single base away. The germline V gene supplies CDR1 MDHEN and CDR2 SYDVKM. From the cysteine through the phenylalanine, the CDR3 covers 16 amino acids. Just the 48-base CDR3 DNA is kept, in frame starting at base 1. V loses 2 bases of germline sequence and J loses 0 bases, and the interval between the two ends is 12 bases. This sample is part of a study of CD8+ T cells in alopecia areata listed by TCRdb under 2018. For context, the study as a whole: The treated patients took part in an open-label pilot trial in which moderate-to-severe alopecia areata was treated with oral tofacitinib at 5 to 10 mg twice daily. On the human side, TCRbeta sequencing was run on scalp tissue and on sorted CD4+ and CD8+ peripheral blood T cells from healthy controls and from alopecia areata patients with either patchy or totalis/universalis disease. TCRbeta CDR3 regions were amplified by immunoSEQ multiplex PCR with 35 Vbeta forward and 13 Jbeta reverse primers. Clonality in the scalp was compared among normal scalp (n=4), patchy alopecia areata scalp (n=8), and alopecia totalis/universalis scalp (n=8). Biopsies were taken from tofacitinib-treated patients at baseline and again at 4 and 24 weeks into treatment, and several of those patients also had a later scalp biopsy. Tofacitinib was given for 6 to 18 months, followed by 6 months of follow-up off drug to assess delayed response and recurrence. RNA was extracted with the PAXgene miRNA kit for fixed scalp, the miRNeasy kit for PBMCs, and the RNeasy kit for mouse skin. The study used high-throughput TCRbeta sequencing to examine T cell clonal expansion in alopecia areata, in both the C3H/HeJ mouse model and human patients.

The protocol used for the library was the immunoSEQ multiplex PCR assay. RNA was extracted from all samples and reverse transcribed into cDNA as template for TCR sequencing. SuperScript III was used to make first-strand cDNA, primed with a 2:1 mix of oligo-dT and random hexamers. A synthetic immune receptor repertoire was used to measure amplification bias, and any remaining bias was corrected computationally. As for the original processing: Raw reads were preprocessed to remove errors, and CDR3 was defined by IMGT conventions from the conserved cysteine to phenylalanine. Clonality was computed as 1 minus the Shannon entropy, with the entropy normalized by log2 of the number of productive unique TCRs. Whether scalp clones were CD4 or CD8 was inferred by matching scalp TCRbeta sequences against CD4 and CD8 repertoires sorted from blood. TCRdb provides this immuneACCESS table in a form limited to in-frame rearrangements. Some clones are lacking; in checked studies, under half of them reflect an unresolved V gene, and why the rest are absent is not known. For V, J and clone size, that table is used; D and trimming come from the DNA. Counted in this sample were some 180,000 clones; about 63% of them appeared once. Around 1.8% of the sample is taken by the ten largest.

In light of the paper, this sample's time point label describes: baseline before oral tofacitinib. Lesional scalp punch biopsies and peripheral blood were collected from alopecia areata patients. After PBMCs were isolated by density centrifugation and stained for CD3, CD4 and CD8, a FACSAria was used to sort CD4+ and CD8+ T cells. What the authors observed across the whole study: Lesional scalp, especially in alopecia totalis/universalis, showed higher clonality and more expanded CD8+ clones than normal scalp, suggesting antigenic drive. Unlike mouse skin, where gammadelta T cells dominate, normal human skin contains resident alphabeta T cells that get sequenced too, which complicates analysis of the scalp TCR repertoire. Shared TCR sequences between patients were less evident than in mice, which may be partly attributable to HLA diversity in the patient population.

Material: CD4+ T cells sorted from blood, obtained at week 0. This clonotype originated in a human donor with alopecia areata. The sequence links TRBV28 to TRBJ2-3; matching of 6 bases hints at TRBD1 as the D gene. The DNA sequence is TGTGCCAGCAGTTTACCCACAGGGAAGAGCACAGATACGCAGTATTTT. Its product reads: CASSLPTGKSTDTQYF.